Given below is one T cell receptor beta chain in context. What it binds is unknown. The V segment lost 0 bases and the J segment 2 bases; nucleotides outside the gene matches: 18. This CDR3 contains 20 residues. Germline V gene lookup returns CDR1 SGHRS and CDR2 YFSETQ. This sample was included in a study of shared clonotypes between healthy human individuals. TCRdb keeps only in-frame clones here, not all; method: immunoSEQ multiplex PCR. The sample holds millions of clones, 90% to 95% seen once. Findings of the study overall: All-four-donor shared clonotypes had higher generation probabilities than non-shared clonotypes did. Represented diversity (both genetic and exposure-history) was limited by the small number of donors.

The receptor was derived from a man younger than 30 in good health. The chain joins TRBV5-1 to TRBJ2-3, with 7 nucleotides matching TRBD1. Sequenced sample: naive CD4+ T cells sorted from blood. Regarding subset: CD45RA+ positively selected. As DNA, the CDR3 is TGCGCCAGCAGCTTGGGAGATAGACAGGGTTGGGTTTCCACCACAGATACGCAGTATTTT. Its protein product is CASSLGDRQGWVSTTDTQYF.